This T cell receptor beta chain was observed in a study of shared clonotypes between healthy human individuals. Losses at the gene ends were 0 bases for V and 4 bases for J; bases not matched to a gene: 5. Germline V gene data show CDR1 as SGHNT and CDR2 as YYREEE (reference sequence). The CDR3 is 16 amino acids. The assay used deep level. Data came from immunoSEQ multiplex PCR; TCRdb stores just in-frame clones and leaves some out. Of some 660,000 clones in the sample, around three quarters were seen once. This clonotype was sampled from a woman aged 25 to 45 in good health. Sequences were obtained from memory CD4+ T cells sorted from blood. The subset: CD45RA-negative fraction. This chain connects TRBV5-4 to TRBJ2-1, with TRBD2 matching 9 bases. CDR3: CASSLGLAENYNEQFF. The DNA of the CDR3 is TGTGCCAGCAGCTTGGGACTAGCGGAGAATTACAATGAGCAGTTCTTC.